The 14 T cell receptor beta chains below were found in one sample sequenced in a study of T cell repertoires in cytomegalovirus infection. Using its own MiXCR run on the reads, TCRdb lists one record per CDR3 protein. The repertoire includes almost 500,000 distinct CDR3 sequences, over 9% of them detected once, and 10% to 13% sits in the top ten. The sequenced sample consisted of PBMCs. Receptors were obtained from a human donor in good health (CMV status not recorded). Some clones in this sample may be carry-over from other donors' samples.

This clonotype was detected only a few times. The chain employs TRBV10-3 and TRBJ2-2; weak D call: TRBD1 (5 bases). V was trimmed by 3 bases and J by 0 bases, leaving 11 bases between them. This CDR3 spans 16 amino acids. Germline assignment: CDR1 ENHRY and CDR2 SYGVKD. This CDR3 reads CAISEVGPPNTGELFF. The CDR3 DNA sequence: TGTGCCATCAGTGAAGTGGGGCCCCCGAACACCGGGGAGCTGTTTTTT.

This clonotype was found many times. CDR3 loop: CASSFGDQDTEAFF. CDR3 in DNA: TGTGCCAGCAGCTTCGGGGATCAGGACACTGAAGCTTTCTTT. The chain has TRBV7-9 and TRBJ1-1; no clear D gene. Germline V lookup: CDR1 SEHNR, CDR2 FQNEAQ (reference sequence). The CDR3 has 14 residues. Trimming shortened V by 3 bases and J by 3 bases, and 11 bases separated the two germline ends.

This clonotype was seen more than once but under ten times. This chain links TRBV5-1 with TRBJ2-7; 9 bases match TRBD1. The CDR3 spans 15 residues. The germline gives CDR1 SGHRS, CDR2 YFSETQ. V gave up 4 bases and J gave up 3 bases; unmatched junction bases: 8. The DNA for the CDR3 is TGCGCCAGCAGCCTACCCGACAGGGGGAACTACGAGCAGTACTTC. Translating it yields CASSLPDRGNYEQYF. The entire variable domain, with the rest obtained from reference TRBV5-1 and TRBJ2-7, is as follows: KAGVTQTPRYLIKTRGQQVTLSCSPISGHRSVSWYQQTPGQGLQFLFEYFSETQRNKGNFPGRFSGRQFSNSRSEMNVSTLELGDSALYLCASSLPDRGNYEQYFGPGTRLTVT.

This clonotype was recorded at least ten times. This chain links TRBV7-9 with TRBJ2-7; 9 nucleotides match TRBD2. This CDR3 is built from 16 residues. Germline V gene sequence: CDR1 SEHNR, CDR2 FQNEAQ (reference sequence). The V and J ends lost 0 bases and 2 bases, in that order; junction bases with no gene match: 5. The CDR3 coding sequence is TGTGCCAGCAGCTTAGCTAGCGGGGGACGTACCTACGAGCAGTACTTC. Translated, it gives CASSLASGGRTYEQYF.

This clonotype was detected many times. The chain uses TRBV11-2 and TRBJ2-7; 7 bases line up with TRBD1. Germline V gene lookup returns CDR1 SGHAT and CDR2 FQNNGV. This CDR3 region has 15 residues. The junction had 6 bases not matched to a gene; V was cut back by 1 base and J by 3 bases. The CDR3 spells CASSLVTGANYEQYF. CDR3 nucleotide sequence: TGTGCCAGCAGCTTAGTTACAGGGGCAAACTACGAGCAGTACTTC.

This clonotype was found many times. The chain has TRBV6-1 and TRBJ2-6; D ambiguous. This CDR3 is 16 amino acids long. CDR1 and CDR2 (germline): MNHNS, SASEGT. Trimming cost V 5 bases and J 0 bases, with 11 bases left between them. CDR3 residues: CASSPSPDSGANVLTF. The DNA for the CDR3 is TGTGCCAGCAGTCCGTCACCAGACTCTGGGGCCAACGTCCTGACTTTC.

The chain recombines TRBV12-3 or TRBV12-4 with TRBJ1-5; no reliable D call. The CDR3 is 16 residues long. V lost 3 bases, J lost 0 bases, and 12 bases lay in between. CDR3 nucleotide sequence: TGTGCCAGCAGTTTTAGTCCCAGTCTTAGCAATCAGCCCCAGCATTTT. This codes for CASSFSPSLSNQPQHF.

The sample holds a few counts of this clonotype. An end of the junction does not agree with germline; a read error may underlie this. The chain has TRBV2 and TRBJ2-5, with D perhaps matching TRBD1 or TRBD2 (6 bases each). Germline V gene lookup returns CDR1 SNHLY and CDR2 FYNNEI. The CDR3 totals 13 residues. DNA for the CDR3: TGTGGCAGCACTCGGGGGCCCCAAGAGACCCAGTACTTC. This codes for CGSTRGPQETQYF.

This clonotype was detected ten times or more. The gene calls are TRBV6-1 and TRBJ1-2; D possibly corresponds to TRBD1 (5 bases). The CDR3 is made up of 13 amino acids. Germline V gene data show CDR1 as MNHNS and CDR2 as SASEGT. V was clipped by 3 bases and J by 7 bases, with 12 bases between them. In DNA form, the CDR3 reads TGTGCCAGCAGTGACCGACAGTCGGGTGGCTACACCTTC. Protein sequence: CASSDRQSGGYTF.

This clonotype was picked up many times. The rearrangement joins TRBV7-2 to TRBJ1-4, with 9 bases identical to TRBD1. CDR1 is SGHTA, CDR2 FQGNSA, per germline. CDR3 length equals 14 residues. Trimming took 4 bases from V and 11 from J; bases not matched to a gene: 8. DNA for the CDR3: TGTGCCAGCAGCTCTGCCGGGACAGGGTACAAACTGTTTTTT. Translation gives CASSSAGTGYKLFF.

This clonotype occurred many times. The chain employs TRBV4-2 and TRBJ2-1, with 7 bases fitting TRBD2. The CDR3 is 17 residues long. V shed 0 bases, J shed 2 bases, and the junction held 7 bases outside the gene matches. Germline CDR1 reads LGHNA; CDR2 reads YNFKEQ. CDR3 in amino acids: CASSQEEGGPAYNEQFF. CDR3 DNA sequence: TGTGCCAGCAGCCAAGAGGAGGGAGGGCCAGCCTACAATGAGCAGTTCTTC.

About this clonotype itself: A read error may explain this, as a much larger clone is one base away. The chain joins TRBV4-1 to TRBJ2-7; TRBD1 matches 7 bases. The CDR3 covers 14 residues. Germline assignment: CDR1 MGHRA and CDR2 YSYEKL. CDR3: CACSHWDRAYEQYF. The CDR3 DNA sequence: TGCGCCTGCAGCCACTGGGACAGAGCCTACGAGCAGTACTTC.

This clonotype turned up a few times. This sequence joins TRBV29-1 and TRBJ1-3; D is perhaps TRBD1 (6 bases). From germline, CDR1 is SQVTM and CDR2 ANQGSEA. The length of the CDR3 is 13 residues. V was clipped by 7 bases and J by 7 bases, with 17 bases between them. CDR3 protein: CSAQGQGRNTIYF. CDR3 bases: TGCAGCGCCCAGGGGCAGGGCAGGAACACCATATATTTT.

This clonotype was seen ten or more times. The chain has TRBV5-1 and TRBJ1-1; 8 nucleotides line up with TRBD1. The germline V gene encodes CDR1 SGHRS and CDR2 YFSETQ. V lost 7 bases, J lost 5 bases, and 10 bases stayed unmatched. The CDR3 runs to 14 residues. This CDR3 is CASSAFQGATEAFF. CDR3 bases: TGCGCCAGCTCAGCATTTCAGGGGGCTACTGAAGCTTTCTTT.